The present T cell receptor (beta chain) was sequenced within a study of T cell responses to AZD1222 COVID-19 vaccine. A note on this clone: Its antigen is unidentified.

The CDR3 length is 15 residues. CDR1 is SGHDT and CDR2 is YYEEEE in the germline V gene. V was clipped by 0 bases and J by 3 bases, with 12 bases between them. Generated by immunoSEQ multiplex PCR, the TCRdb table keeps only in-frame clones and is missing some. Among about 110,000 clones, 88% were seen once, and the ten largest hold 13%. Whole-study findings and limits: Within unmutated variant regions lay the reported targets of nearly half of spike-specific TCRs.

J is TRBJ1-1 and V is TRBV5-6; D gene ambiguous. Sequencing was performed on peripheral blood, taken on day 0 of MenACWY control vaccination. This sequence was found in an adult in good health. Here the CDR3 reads CASSLGLMQDTEAFF. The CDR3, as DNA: TGTGCCAGCAGCTTGGGCCTGATGCAGGACACTGAAGCTTTCTTT. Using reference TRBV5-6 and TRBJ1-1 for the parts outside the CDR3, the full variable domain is DAGVTQSPTHLIKTRGQQVTLRCSPKSGHDTVSWYQQALGQGPQFIFQYYEEEERQRGNFPDRFSGHQFPNYSSELNVNALLLGDSALYLCASSLGLMQDTEAFFGQGTRLTVV.